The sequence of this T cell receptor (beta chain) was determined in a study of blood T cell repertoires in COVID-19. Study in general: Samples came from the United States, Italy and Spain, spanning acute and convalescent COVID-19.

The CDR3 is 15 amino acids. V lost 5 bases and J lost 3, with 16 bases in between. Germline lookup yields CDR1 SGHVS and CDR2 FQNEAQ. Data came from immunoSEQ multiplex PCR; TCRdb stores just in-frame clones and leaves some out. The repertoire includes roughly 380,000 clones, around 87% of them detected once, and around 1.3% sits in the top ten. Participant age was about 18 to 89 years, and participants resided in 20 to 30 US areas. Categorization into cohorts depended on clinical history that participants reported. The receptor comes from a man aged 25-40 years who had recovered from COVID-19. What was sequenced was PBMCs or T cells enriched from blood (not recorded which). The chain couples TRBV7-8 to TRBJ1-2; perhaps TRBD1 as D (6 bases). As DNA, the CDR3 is TGTGCCAGCAGCGTGAATGGGGGCTGGGACTATGGCTACACCTTC. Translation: CASSVNGGWDYGYTF.